These 12 T cell receptor beta chains originate from one sample sequenced in a study of cytomegalovirus exposure and HLA in healthy donors. 13 Jbeta primers and 60 Vbeta primers were used for the PCR. Clones were read by immunoSEQ multiplex PCR, and TCRdb kept only the in-frame ones, dropping some. The profile covers 99,000 or so clones, with around 80% appearing a single time and approximately 5.1% taken by the ten largest. Specimen: PBMCs. Receptors originate from a male donor in good health and CMV-seronegative.

This clone was counted a single time. The V gene is TRBV30, the J gene TRBJ1-1; D unclear. This CDR3 contains 12 residues. V was pared by 3 bases and J by 12 bases, with 17 bases between. Germline CDR1 reads GTSNPN; CDR2 reads SVGIG (reference sequence). The DNA of the CDR3 is TGTGCCTGGAGGGAGGGAGCAATCAAAACTTTCTTT. Its protein is CAWREGAIKTFF.

The chain recombines TRBV27 with TRBJ1-1, with TRBD1 matching over 10 bases. The CDR3 sequence is 16 residues long. With 4 bases clipped from V and 3 bases from J, the junction kept 8 bases outside the gene matches. In germline, CDR1 is MNHEY, CDR2 SMNVEV (reference sequence). CDR3 protein: CASSYIGQGGYTEAFF. DNA of the CDR3: TGTGCCAGCAGTTACATCGGACAGGGGGGTTACACTGAAGCTTTCTTT.

This chain uses TRBV5-1 with TRBJ2-1; 10 bases align to TRBD2. The germline gives CDR1 SGHRS, CDR2 YFSETQ. J was trimmed by 1 base and V by 4 bases; bases with no gene match: 8. CDR3 length: 17 residues. The CDR3, as DNA: TGCGCCAGCAGCAACAGCGGGAGGGCCGTATCCTACAATGAGCAGTTCTTC. Protein sequence: CASSNSGRAVSYNEQFF.

V and J are TRBV7-2 and TRBJ2-1; 8 positions agree with TRBD2. The CDR3 covers 16 residues. Germline V gene data show CDR1 as SGHTA and CDR2 as FQGNSA. V lost 5 bases to trimming and J lost 2 bases; unmatched junction nucleotides: 8. Here the CDR3 DNA reads TGTGCCAGCAGCCCTCAGCGGGAGTACCCCTACAATGAGCAGTTCTTC. Translated, it gives CASSPQREYPYNEQFF.

This clone was recorded a few times. The genes are TRBV6-5 and TRBJ2-1; perhaps TRBD1 as D (5 bases). The CDR3 has 15 residues. V was pared by 10 bases and J by 0 bases, with 16 bases between. CDR1 MNHEY and CDR2 SVGAGI come from the germline V gene. The CDR3 DNA sequence: TGTGCCACCACAGGTGCGGAAAGCTCCTACAATGAGCAGTTCTTC. Translating it yields CATTGAESSYNEQFF.

The rearrangement uses TRBV19 and TRBJ1-2, with TRBD1 matching 10 bases. Trimming cost V 6 bases and J 1 base; bases outside gene matches: 8. CDR1 and CDR2 (germline): LNHDA, SQIVND (reference sequence). This CDR3 is 16 amino acids long. In nucleotides, the CDR3 is TGTGCCAGTAGCCTCCGGGACAGGGGATTTAACTATGGCTACACCTTC. Translation: CASSLRDRGFNYGYTF.

A note on this clone: One end of the junction does not line up with germline, which may come from a read error. V is TRBV7-9 and J is TRBJ2-7; D remains unclear. This CDR3 contains 13 residues. Germline V CDR1 and CDR2: SEHNR, FQNEAQ (reference sequence). The DNA of the CDR3 is TGTTCCAGCGTCGCCGTCTACTCCTACGAGCAGTACTTC. Translated: CSSVAVYSYEQYF. Using reference TRBV7-9 and TRBJ2-7 for the parts outside the CDR3, the full variable domain is DTGVSQNPRHKITKRGQNVTFRCDPISEHNRLYWYRQTLGQGPEFLTYFQNEAQLEKSRLLSDRFSAERPKGSFSTLEIQRTEQGDSAMYLCSSVAVYSYEQYFGPGTRLTVT.

J is TRBJ2-5 and V is TRBV6-1; 9 bases line up with TRBD1. The DNA matches TRBJ2-7 better at its end, which makes the J call doubtful. The CDR3 has 14 amino acids. In germline, CDR1 is MNHNS, CDR2 SASEGT. DNA for the CDR3: TGTGCCAGCAGACCGGACAGGGGAGGTTACGAGCAGTACTTC. The encoded protein is CASRPDRGGYEQYF.

The chain recombines TRBV5-1 with TRBJ2-5, with 9 bases fitting TRBD1. The CDR3 contains 14 residues. J gave up 5 bases and V 4 bases, and 6 bases lay outside the gene matches. In germline, CDR1 is SGHRS, CDR2 YFSETQ. In DNA, the CDR3 is TGCGCCAGCAGCCCGACAGGGGGTGGGGAGACCCAGTACTTC. Its protein is CASSPTGGGETQYF.

J is TRBJ1-1 and V is TRBV5-1; 7 bases are a match to TRBD1. The trim removed 0 bases at V and 6 bases at J, leaving 2 bases unmatched. Per germline, CDR1 SGHRS and CDR2 YFSETQ. CDR3 length: 13 amino acids. The CDR3 loop reads CASSLDRGAEAFF. DNA of the CDR3: TGCGCCAGCAGCTTGGACAGGGGAGCTGAAGCTTTCTTT.

This clone has only one observation. The identical CDR3 is also encoded by other nucleotide sequences in the sample. This sequence joins TRBV9 and TRBJ2-7, with TRBD2 matching 7 bases. The CDR3 consists of 14 residues. Germline V lookup: CDR1 SGDLS, CDR2 YYNGEE. V trimming: 2 bases; J trimming: 0 bases; junction bases outside the gene matches: 2. The CDR3 coding sequence is TGTGCCAGCAGCGTCGGGGGGAGCTCCTACGAGCAGTACTTC. It is translated as CASSVGGSSYEQYF. The full variable domain, completed using reference TRBV9 and TRBJ2-7, is DSGVTQTPKHLITATGQRVTLRCSPRSGDLSVYWYQQSLDQGLQFLIQYYNGEERAKGNILERFSAQQFPDLHSELNLSSLELGDSALYFCASSVGGSSYEQYFGPGTRLTVT.

This clone came up once. The chain has TRBV6-1 and TRBJ1-2; 9 bases fit TRBD1. The germline V gene has CDR1 MNHNS and CDR2 SASEGT. With V trimmed by 4 bases and J by 4 bases, 10 bases remained unmatched. This CDR3 has 16 amino acids. The CDR3 loop is CASSGFRDRDSYGYTF. The DNA for the CDR3 is TGTGCCAGCAGTGGGTTCCGGGACAGGGACTCCTATGGCTACACCTTC.